This TCR beta chain was identified in a study of blood T cell repertoires in COVID-19. Study information: Samples taken during acute and convalescent COVID-19 were collected in the United States, Italy and Spain.

This clone was seen a handful of times. The sample has other DNA sequences that encode this CDR3 too. V was pared by 6 bases and J by 0 bases, with 8 bases between. Germline V gene lookup returns CDR1 MNHEY and CDR2 SMNVEV (reference sequence). This CDR3 has 13 amino acids. As originally analysed: It was from reference gene primer amplification that nucleated cell counts were estimated. Sequencing used immunoSEQ multiplex PCR; TCRdb keeps in-frame clones, though not all of them. V, J and clone size are those of that table, while D and trimming were read from the DNA. The sample has some 270,000 clones; roughly 85% are singletons. Enrolled through a virtual design, the participants were between about 18 and 100 years of age and came from roughly 22 US areas.

The clonotype comes from a woman between 45 and 60 years old with acute COVID-19. The sequencing sample was made of PBMCs or T cells enriched from blood (not recorded which). The chain couples TRBV27 to TRBJ1-1, with D hard to call. CDR3 DNA: TGTGCCAGCAGAAATAATCTGAACACTGAAGCTTTCTTT. Protein product: CASRNNLNTEAFF.